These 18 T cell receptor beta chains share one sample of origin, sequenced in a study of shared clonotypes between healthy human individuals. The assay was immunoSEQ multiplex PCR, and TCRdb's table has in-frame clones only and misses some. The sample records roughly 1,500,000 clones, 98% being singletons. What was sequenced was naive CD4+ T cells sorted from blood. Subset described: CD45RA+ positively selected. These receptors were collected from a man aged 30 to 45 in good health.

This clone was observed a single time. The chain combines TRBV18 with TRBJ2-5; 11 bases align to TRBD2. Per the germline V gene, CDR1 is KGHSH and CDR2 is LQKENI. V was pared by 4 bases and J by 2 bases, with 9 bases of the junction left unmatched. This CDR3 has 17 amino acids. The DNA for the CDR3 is TGTGCCAGCTCACTCCCCTTTCGACTAGCGGGGCAAGAGACCCAGTACTTC. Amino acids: CASSLPFRLAGQETQYF.

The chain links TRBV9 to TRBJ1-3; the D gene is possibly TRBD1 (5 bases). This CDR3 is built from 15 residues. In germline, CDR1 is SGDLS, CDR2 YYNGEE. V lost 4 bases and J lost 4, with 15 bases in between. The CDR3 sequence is CASSPRSGGGNTIYF. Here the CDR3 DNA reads TGTGCCAGCAGCCCCCGGTCGGGGGGAGGAAACACCATATATTTT.

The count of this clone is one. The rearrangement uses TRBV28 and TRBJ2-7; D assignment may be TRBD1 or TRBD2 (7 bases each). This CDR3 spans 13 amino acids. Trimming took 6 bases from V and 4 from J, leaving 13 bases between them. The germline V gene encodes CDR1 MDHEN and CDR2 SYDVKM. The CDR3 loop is CASSQGGVYEQYF. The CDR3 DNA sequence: TGTGCCAGCAGCCAGGGGGGGGTTTACGAGCAGTACTTC.

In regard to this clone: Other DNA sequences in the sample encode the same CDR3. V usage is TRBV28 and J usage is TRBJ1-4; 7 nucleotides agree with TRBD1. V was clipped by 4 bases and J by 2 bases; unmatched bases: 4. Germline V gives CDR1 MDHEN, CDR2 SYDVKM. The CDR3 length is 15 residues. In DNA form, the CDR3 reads TGTGCCAGCAGTTACAGGGGTAGGACTAATGAAAAACTGTTTTTT. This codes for CASSYRGRTNEKLFF.

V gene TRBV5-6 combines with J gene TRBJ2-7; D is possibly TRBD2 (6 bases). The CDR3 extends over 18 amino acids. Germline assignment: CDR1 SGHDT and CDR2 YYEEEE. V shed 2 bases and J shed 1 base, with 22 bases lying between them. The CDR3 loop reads CASSFFDGGGGPSYEQYF. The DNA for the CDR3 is TGTGCCAGCAGCTTTTTTGACGGAGGAGGAGGGCCTTCCTACGAGCAGTACTTC. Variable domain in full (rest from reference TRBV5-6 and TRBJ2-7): DAGVTQSPTHLIKTRGQQVTLRCSPKSGHDTVSWYQQALGQGPQFIFQYYEEEERQRGNFPDRFSGHQFPNYSSELNVNALLLGDSALYLCASSFFDGGGGPSYEQYFGPGTRLTVT.

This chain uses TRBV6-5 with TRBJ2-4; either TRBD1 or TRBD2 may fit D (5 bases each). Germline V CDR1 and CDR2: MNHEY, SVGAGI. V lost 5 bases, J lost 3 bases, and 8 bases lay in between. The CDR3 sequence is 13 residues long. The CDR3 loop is CASSRDVKNIQYF. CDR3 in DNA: TGTGCCAGCAGTCGGGACGTCAAAAACATTCAGTACTTC.

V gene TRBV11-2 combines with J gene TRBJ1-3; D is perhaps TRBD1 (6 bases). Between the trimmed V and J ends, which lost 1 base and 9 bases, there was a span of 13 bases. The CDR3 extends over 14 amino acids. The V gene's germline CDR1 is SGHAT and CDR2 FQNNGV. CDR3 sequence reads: CASSLVGQGITIYF. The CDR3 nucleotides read TGTGCCAGCAGCTTAGTAGGGCAGGGGATCACCATATATTTT.

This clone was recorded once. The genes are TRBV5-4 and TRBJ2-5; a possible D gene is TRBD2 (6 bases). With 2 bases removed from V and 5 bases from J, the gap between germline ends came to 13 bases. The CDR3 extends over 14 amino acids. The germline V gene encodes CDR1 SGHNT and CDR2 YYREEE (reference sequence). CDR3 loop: CASSFAGSQETQYF. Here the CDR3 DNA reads TGTGCCAGCAGCTTTGCGGGATCTCAGGAGACCCAGTACTTC.

The CDR3 sequence: CASTQLGGPDTQYF. The CDR3 DNA sequence: TGTGCCAGCACCCAACTCGGCGGCCCAGATACGCAGTATTTT. V is TRBV28 and J is TRBJ2-3; D gene unclear. The V end was cut by 7 bases, the J end by 4 bases, with 15 bases between. Germline CDR1 is MDHEN and CDR2 is SYDVKM. The CDR3 consists of 14 residues.

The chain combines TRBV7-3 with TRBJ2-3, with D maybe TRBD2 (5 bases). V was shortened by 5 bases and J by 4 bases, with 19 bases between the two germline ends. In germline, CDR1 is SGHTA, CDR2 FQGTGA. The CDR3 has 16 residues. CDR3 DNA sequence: TGTGCCAGCAGCCAAAACGGGCTAGCCTTGCCAGATACGCAGTATTTT. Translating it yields CASSQNGLALPDTQYF.

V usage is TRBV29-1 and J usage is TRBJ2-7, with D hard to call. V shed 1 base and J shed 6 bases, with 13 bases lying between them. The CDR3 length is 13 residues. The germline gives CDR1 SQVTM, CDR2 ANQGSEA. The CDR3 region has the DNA TGCAGCGTTGAAGCTAGTATAACCTCCGAGCAGTACTTC. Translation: CSVEASITSEQYF.

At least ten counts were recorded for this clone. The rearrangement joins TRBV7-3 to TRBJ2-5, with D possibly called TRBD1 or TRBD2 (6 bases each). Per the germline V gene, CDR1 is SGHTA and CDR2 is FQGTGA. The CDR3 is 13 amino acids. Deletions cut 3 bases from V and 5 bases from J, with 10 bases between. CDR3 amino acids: CASSFGGGETQYF. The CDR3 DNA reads TGTGCCAGCAGCTTCGGAGGGGGTGAGACCCAGTACTTC.

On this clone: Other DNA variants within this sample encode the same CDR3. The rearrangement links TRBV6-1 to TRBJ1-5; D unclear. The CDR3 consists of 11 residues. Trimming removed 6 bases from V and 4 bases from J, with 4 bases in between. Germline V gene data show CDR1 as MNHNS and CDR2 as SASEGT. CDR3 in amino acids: CASSLNQPQHF. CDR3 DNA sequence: TGTGCCAGCAGCCTTAATCAGCCCCAGCATTTT.

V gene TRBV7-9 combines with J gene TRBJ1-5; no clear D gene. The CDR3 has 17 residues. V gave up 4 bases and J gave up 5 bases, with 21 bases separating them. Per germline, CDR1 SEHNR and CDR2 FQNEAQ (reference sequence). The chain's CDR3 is CASSSTLRTGWYQPQHF. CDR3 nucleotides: TGTGCCAGCAGCTCAACCTTGCGAACGGGGTGGTATCAGCCCCAGCATTTT.

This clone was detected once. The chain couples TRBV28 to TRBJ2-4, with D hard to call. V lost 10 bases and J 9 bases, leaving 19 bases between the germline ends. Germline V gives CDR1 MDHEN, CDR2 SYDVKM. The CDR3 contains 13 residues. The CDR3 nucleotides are TGTGCCACCACAGTCCCCGGCCAAAGCATTCAGTACTTC. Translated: CATTVPGQSIQYF.

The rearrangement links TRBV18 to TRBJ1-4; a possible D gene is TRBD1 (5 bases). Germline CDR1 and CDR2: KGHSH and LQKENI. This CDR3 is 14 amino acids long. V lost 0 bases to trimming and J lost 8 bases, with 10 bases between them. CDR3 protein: CASSPPGLMEKLFF. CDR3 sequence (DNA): TGTGCCAGCTCACCACCGGGACTTATGGAAAAACTGTTTTTT.

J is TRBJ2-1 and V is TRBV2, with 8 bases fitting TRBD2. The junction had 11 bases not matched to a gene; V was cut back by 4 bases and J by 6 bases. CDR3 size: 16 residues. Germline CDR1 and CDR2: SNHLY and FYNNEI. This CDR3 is CASSGASGSNPNEQFF. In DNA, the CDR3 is TGTGCCAGCAGTGGGGCTAGCGGGTCCAACCCCAATGAGCAGTTCTTC.

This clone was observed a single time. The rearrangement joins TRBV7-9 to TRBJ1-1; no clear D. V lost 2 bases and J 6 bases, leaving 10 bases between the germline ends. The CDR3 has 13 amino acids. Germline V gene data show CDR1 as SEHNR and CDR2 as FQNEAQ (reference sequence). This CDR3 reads CASSLKGNPEAFF. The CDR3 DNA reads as TGTGCCAGCAGCTTAAAGGGTAACCCTGAAGCTTTCTTT.